Following are 6 T cell receptor beta chains from one sample sequenced in a study of blood T cell repertoires in COVID-19. The table came from immunoSEQ multiplex PCR; TCRdb's copy has only in-frame clones and leaves some out. The sample lists a few hundred thousand clones, roughly nine tenths occurring once. Sequences were obtained from peripheral blood. The receptors stem from a woman aged 45-59 years with acute or convalescent COVID-19.

The rearrangement joins TRBV30 to TRBJ2-5; maybe TRBD1 (5 bases). The V gene's germline CDR1 is GTSNPN and CDR2 SVGIG (reference sequence). CDR3 length: 16 residues. V gave up 0 bases and J gave up 5 bases, with 19 bases separating them. CDR3 loop: CAWSVPGNWGVETQYF. The CDR3 nucleotides read TGTGCCTGGAGTGTACCGGGCAATTGGGGCGTGGAGACCCAGTACTTC. The complete variable domain, with remaining parts taken from reference TRBV30 and TRBJ2-5, reads SQTIHQWPATLVQPVGSPLSLECTVEGTSNPNLYWYRQAAGRGLQLLFYSVGIGQISSEVPQNLSASRPQDRQFILSSKKLLLSDSGFYLCAWSVPGNWGVETQYFGPGTRLLVL.

This rearrangement joins TRBV23-1 to TRBJ2-7; D remains unclear. Being an ORF, TRBV23-1 has a function that is uncertain. V lost 0 bases to trimming and J lost 10 bases, with 7 bases between them. The CDR3 is made up of 11 amino acids. Written as DNA, the CDR3 is TGCGCCAGCAGTCAATCGCCGACTCAGTACTTC. It yields the protein CASSQSPTQYF.

This chain joins TRBV29-1 and TRBJ1-2, with 8 nucleotides matching TRBD1. The CDR3 contains 14 residues. CDR1 is SQVTM, CDR2 ANQGSEA, per germline. V shed 0 bases and J 7 bases; nucleotides not matched to a gene: 7. The CDR3 DNA follows: TGCAGCGTTGAAGATGTCAGGGGGCAAGGTGGCTACACCTTC. Its translation: CSVEDVRGQGGYTF.

The chain has TRBV14 and TRBJ1-1, with a weak D call TRBD1 (6 bases). The V and J ends lost 4 bases and 4 bases respectively, with 16 bases between them. CDR3 length: 15 amino acids. Germline lookup yields CDR1 SGHDN and CDR2 FVKESK. The CDR3, as DNA: TGTGCCAGCAGCCCGATAAGGGGGTTAGTCACTGAAGCTTTCTTT. Protein: CASSPIRGLVTEAFF.

The gene calls are TRBV24-1 and TRBJ2-1; 8 bases match TRBD1. CDR1 KGHDR and CDR2 SFDVKD come from the germline V gene. V dropped 9 bases and J dropped 4; count of bases not matched to a gene: 7. There are 14 residues in the CDR3. The chain's CDR3 is CATGGQEHYNEQFF. The DNA for the CDR3 is TGTGCCACCGGGGGACAGGAGCATTACAATGAGCAGTTCTTC.

A single count supports this clone. The chain combines TRBV25-1 with TRBJ1-2; the match to TRBD1 covers 8 bases. The CDR3 contains 13 residues. The trim removed 8 bases at V and 6 bases at J, leaving 8 bases unmatched. Germline CDR1 is MGHDK and CDR2 is SYGVNS. Written as DNA, the CDR3 is TGTGCCAGCTCCGGGACAGGAACGGATGGCTACACCTTC. This sequence encodes CASSGTGTDGYTF.